This T cell receptor (beta chain) was found in a study of blood T cell repertoires in COVID-19. On the study more broadly: There were acute and convalescent COVID-19 samples, and they came from the United States, Italy and Spain. PBMCs, B-cell-depleted T cells, or T cells were the source of the cDNA or gDNA that made up the material.

Original processing notes: Using reference gene primer amplification, nucleated cell counts were estimated. Sequencing was performed with immunoSEQ multiplex PCR; in TCRdb, only in-frame clones are kept and a portion is missing. The V and J calls and the clone size are those of that table, but D and trimming were determined from the DNA. The table records 150,000 to 200,000 clones, 84% of them present only once. The source of this sequence is a woman aged 80 or over with acute or convalescent COVID-19. Sequences were obtained from peripheral blood.

The CDR3 sequence is CASSLRGRTPTQYF. CDR3 nucleotide sequence: TGTGCCAGCAGTTTACGTGGGAGGACCCCTACGCAGTATTTT. J is TRBJ2-3 and V is TRBV28, with D possibly being TRBD2 (6 bases). This CDR3 is built from 14 residues. V dropped 2 bases and J dropped 8 bases, with 14 bases sitting between them. CDR1 is MDHEN, CDR2 SYDVKM, per germline.